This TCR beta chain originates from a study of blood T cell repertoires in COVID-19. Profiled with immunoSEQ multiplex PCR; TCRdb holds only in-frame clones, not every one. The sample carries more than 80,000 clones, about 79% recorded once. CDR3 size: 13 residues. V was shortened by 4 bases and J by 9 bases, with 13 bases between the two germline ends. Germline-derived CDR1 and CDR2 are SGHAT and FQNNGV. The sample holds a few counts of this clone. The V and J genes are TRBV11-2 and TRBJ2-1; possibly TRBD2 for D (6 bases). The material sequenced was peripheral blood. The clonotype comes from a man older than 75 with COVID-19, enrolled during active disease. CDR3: CASSSLGGSEQFF. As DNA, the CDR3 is TGTGCCAGCAGCTCTCTTGGGGGGAGTGAGCAGTTCTTC.